The 6 T cell receptor beta chains given below trace back to one sample, sequenced in a study of shared clonotypes between healthy human individuals. Assay: immunoSEQ multiplex PCR; the TCRdb copy retains only in-frame clones and omits some. The data show roughly 2.4 million clones, approximately 94% seen once. The specimen was naive CD4+ T cells sorted from blood. Described subset: CD45RA+ positively selected. The receptors here all came from a young man in good health.

This clone was seen a handful of times. The rearrangement links TRBV6-1 to TRBJ1-5; TRBD1 is a possible D gene (5 bases). The CDR3 consists of 14 residues. CDR1 and CDR2 (germline): MNHNS, SASEGT. V was pared by 6 bases and J by 9 bases, with 18 bases between. As DNA, the CDR3 is TGTGCCAGCAGGACGGGCCAGGGTGCTACGCCCCAGCATTTT. Translation: CASRTGQGATPQHF.

The chain joins TRBV6-1 to TRBJ1-1, with D maybe TRBD1 (5 bases). Germline V gene sequence: CDR1 MNHNS, CDR2 SASEGT. The CDR3 length is 15 residues. V lost 2 bases and J lost 1, with 11 bases in between. The CDR3 sequence is CASSENPGKNTEAFF. CDR3 DNA: TGTGCCAGCAGTGAAAATCCAGGGAAGAACACTGAAGCTTTCTTT.

The chain carries TRBV7-2 and TRBJ1-1, with D unresolved. Per the germline V gene, CDR1 is SGHTA and CDR2 is FQGNSA. V lost 5 bases and J 0 bases, leaving 13 bases between the germline ends. The CDR3 has 15 amino acids. The CDR3 sequence: CASSLAPTMNTEAFF. Here the CDR3 DNA reads TGTGCCAGCAGCCTCGCCCCTACCATGAACACTGAAGCTTTCTTT.

This clone was recorded once. The chain is built from TRBV5-1 and TRBJ1-4; D may be TRBD1 (5 bases). The CDR3 consists of 13 residues. Germline V gene sequence: CDR1 SGHRS, CDR2 YFSETQ. V gave up 3 bases and J gave up 8 bases, with 11 bases separating them. The CDR3 DNA follows: TGCGCCAGCAGCTCGGGGGAAGGGGAAAAACTGTTTTTT. Translating gives CASSSGEGEKLFF. The variable domain in full, completed from reference TRBV5-1 and TRBJ1-4, reads KAGVTQTPRYLIKTRGQQVTLSCSPISGHRSVSWYQQTPGQGLQFLFEYFSETQRNKGNFPGRFSGRQFSNSRSEMNVSTLELGDSALYLCASSSGEGEKLFFGSGTQLSVL.

The chain carries TRBV5-1 and TRBJ2-2, with D unclear. This CDR3 comprises 15 residues. V lost 4 bases to trimming and J lost 2 bases, with 12 bases between them. Germline V gives CDR1 SGHRS, CDR2 YFSETQ. The CDR3 nucleotides read TGCGCCAGCAGCCTACCAGCCCCTAACACCGGGGAGCTGTTTTTT. Its translation is CASSLPAPNTGELFF.

V and J are TRBV7-2 and TRBJ2-7, with 9 bases fitting TRBD2. The trim removed 10 bases at V and 2 bases at J, leaving 9 bases unmatched. CDR1 is SGHTA and CDR2 is FQGNSA in the germline V gene. The CDR3 covers 14 residues. CDR3 residues: CATRASGVPYEQYF. CDR3 coding DNA: TGTGCCACCAGAGCTAGCGGGGTTCCCTACGAGCAGTACTTC. Drawing the rest from reference TRBV7-2 and TRBJ2-7, the complete variable domain is GAGVSQSPSNKVTEKGKDVELRCDPISGHTALYWYRQSLGQGLEFLIYFQGNSAPDKSGLPSDRFSAERTGGSVSTLTIQRTQQEDSAVYLCATRASGVPYEQYFGPGTRLTVT.